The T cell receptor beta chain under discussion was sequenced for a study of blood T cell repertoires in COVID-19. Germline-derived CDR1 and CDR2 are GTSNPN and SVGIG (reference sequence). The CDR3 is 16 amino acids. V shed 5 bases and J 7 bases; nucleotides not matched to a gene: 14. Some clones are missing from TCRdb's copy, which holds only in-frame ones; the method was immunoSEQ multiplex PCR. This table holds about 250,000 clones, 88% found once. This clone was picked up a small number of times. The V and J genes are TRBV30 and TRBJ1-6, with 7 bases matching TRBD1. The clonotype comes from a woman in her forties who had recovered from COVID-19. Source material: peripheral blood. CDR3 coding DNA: TGTGCCTGGCGCCCCCCAGGGGGTAAGGGGAATTCACCCCTCCACTTT. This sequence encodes CAWRPPGGKGNSPLHF.